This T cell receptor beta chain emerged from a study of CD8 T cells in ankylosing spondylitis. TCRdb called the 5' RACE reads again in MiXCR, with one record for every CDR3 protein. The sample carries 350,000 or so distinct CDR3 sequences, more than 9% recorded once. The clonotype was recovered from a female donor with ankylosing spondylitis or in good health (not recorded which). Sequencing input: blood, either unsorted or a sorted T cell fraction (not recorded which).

CDR3 bases: TGTGCCAGCAGTGGCGGGACAGGGATCAGCTACGAGCAGTACTTC. Its translation is CASSGGTGISYEQYF. The chain employs TRBV5-6 and TRBJ2-7; 9 positions agree with TRBD1. J was trimmed by 3 bases and V by 5 bases; bases with no gene match: 9. The CDR3 sequence is 15 residues long. Looked up from germline, CDR1 is SGHDT and CDR2 is YYEEEE.